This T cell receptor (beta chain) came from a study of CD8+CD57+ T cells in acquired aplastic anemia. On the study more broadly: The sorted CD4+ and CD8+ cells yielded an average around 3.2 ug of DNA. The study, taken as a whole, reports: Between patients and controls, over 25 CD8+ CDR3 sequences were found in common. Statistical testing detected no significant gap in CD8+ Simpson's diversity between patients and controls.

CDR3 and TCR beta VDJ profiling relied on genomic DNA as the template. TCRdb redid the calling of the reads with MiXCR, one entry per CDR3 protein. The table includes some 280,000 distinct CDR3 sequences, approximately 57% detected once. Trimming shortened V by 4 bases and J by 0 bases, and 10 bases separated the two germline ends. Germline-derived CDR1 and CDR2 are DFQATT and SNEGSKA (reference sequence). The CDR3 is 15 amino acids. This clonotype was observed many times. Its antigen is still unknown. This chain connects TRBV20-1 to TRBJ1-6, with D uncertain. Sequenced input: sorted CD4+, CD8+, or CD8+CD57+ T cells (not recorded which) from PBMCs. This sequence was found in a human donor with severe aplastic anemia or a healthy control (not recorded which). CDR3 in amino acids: CSAKMLSSYNSPLHF. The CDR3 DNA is TGCAGTGCTAAAATGCTCAGCTCCTATAATTCACCCCTCCACTTT.